Following are 2 T cell receptor beta chains from one sample sequenced in a study of human T cells and chemical hapten exposure. Time point defined: patch test 2, 6 weeks after DPC sensitization. Specified treatment: therapeutic diphenylcyclopropenone sensitization with weekly scalp DPC. TCRdb fed the RACE reads into MiXCR, producing one record per CDR3 protein. The sample lists about 82,000 distinct CDR3 sequences; approximately 7% were seen once. Sequencing was performed on whole blood, taken in connection with sensitization to the hapten diphenylcyclopropenone (DPC). These receptors all stem from a woman in her twenties or thirties with alopecia areata. Some clones in this sample may be carry-over from other donors' samples.

This clonotype came up many times. This chain joins TRBV2 and TRBJ2-5; 10 positions match TRBD2. The germline V gene encodes CDR1 SNHLY and CDR2 FYNNEI. This CDR3 contains 15 residues. Germline trimming cut 6 bases from V and 0 bases from J; bases unmatched to any gene: 4. The CDR3 loop reads CASSRLAGDQETQYF. The CDR3 nucleotides are TGTGCCAGCAGCCGACTAGCGGGCGACCAAGAGACCCAGTACTTC.

At least ten counts were recorded for this clonotype. The rearrangement joins TRBV2 to TRBJ1-1; 12 bases line up with TRBD1. This CDR3 comprises 19 residues. CDR1 is SNHLY, CDR2 FYNNEI, per germline. J was trimmed by 5 bases and V by 0 bases; bases with no gene match: 13. CDR3 in amino acids: CASSEASGTGGGGGTEAFF. CDR3 nucleotides: TGTGCCAGCAGTGAAGCGTCCGGGACAGGGGGCGGTGGAGGGACTGAAGCTTTCTTT.